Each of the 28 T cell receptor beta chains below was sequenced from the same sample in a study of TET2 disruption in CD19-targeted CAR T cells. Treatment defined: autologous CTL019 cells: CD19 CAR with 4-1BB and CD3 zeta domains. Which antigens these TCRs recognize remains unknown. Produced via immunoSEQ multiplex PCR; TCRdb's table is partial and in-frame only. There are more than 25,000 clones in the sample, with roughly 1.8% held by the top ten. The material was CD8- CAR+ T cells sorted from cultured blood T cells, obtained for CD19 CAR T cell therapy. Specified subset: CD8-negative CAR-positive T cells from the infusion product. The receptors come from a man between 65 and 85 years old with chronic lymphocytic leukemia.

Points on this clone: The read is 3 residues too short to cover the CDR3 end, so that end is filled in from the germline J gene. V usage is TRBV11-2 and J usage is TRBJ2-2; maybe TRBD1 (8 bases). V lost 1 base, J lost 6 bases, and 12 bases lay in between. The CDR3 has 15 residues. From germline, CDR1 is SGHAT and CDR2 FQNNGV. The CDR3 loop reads CASSLGQGRAGELFF. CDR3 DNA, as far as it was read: TGTGCCAGCAGCTTAGGACAGGGGAGGGCCGGGGAG.

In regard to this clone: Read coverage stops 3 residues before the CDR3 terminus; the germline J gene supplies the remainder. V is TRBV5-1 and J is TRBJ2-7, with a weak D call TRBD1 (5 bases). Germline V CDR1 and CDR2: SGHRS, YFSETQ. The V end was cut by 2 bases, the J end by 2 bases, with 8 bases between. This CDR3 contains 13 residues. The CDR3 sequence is CASSFQGAYEQYF. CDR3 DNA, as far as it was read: TGCGCCAGCAGCTTCCAAGGGGCCTACGAG.

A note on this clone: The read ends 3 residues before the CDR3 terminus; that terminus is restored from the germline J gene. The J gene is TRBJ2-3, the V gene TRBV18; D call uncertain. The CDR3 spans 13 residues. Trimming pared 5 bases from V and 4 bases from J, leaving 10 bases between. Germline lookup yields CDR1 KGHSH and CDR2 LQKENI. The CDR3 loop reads CASSNHKADTQYF. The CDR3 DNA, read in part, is TGTGCCAGCTCAAACCACAAGGCAGATACG.

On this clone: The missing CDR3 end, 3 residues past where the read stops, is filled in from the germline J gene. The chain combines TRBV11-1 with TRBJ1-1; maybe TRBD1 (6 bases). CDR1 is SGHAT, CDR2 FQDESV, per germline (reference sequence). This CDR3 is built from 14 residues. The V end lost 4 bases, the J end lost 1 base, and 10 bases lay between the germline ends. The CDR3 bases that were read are TGTGCCAGCAGCTCAGGACAGCCGAACACTGAA. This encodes CASSSGQPNTE. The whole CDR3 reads CASSSGQPNTEAFF.

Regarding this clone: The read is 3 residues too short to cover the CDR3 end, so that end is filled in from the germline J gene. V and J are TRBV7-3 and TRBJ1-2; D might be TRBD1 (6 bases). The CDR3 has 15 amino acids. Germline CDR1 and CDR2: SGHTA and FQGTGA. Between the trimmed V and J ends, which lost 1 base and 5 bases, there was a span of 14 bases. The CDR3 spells CASSLSGGAGYGYTF. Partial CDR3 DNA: TGTGCCAGCAGCTTAAGCGGGGGCGCAGGTTATGGC. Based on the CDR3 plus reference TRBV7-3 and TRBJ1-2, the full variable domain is GAGVSQTPSNKVTEKGKYVELRCDPISGHTALYWYRQSLGQGPEFLIYFQGTGAADDSGLPNDRFFAVRPEGSVSTLKIQRTERGDSAVYLCASSLSGGAGYGYTFGSGTRLTVV.

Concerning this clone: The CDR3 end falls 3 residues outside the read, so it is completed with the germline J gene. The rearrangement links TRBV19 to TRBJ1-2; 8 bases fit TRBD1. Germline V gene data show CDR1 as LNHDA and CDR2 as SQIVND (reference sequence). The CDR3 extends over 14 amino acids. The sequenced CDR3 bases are TGTGCCAGTAGTGCCCAACAGGGGGACTACGAC. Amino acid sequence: CASSAQQGDYD. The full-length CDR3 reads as CASSAQQGDYDYTF.

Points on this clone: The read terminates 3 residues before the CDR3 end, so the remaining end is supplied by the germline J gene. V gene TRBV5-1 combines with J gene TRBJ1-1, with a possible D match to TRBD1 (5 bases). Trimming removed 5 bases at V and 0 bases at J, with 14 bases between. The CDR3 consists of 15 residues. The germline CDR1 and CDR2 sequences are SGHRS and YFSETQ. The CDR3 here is CASRLSEDMNTEAFF. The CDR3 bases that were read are TGCGCCAGCAGATTATCGGAGGACATGAACACTGAA. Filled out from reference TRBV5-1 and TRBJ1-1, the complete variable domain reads KAGVTQTPRYLIKTRGQQVTLSCSPISGHRSVSWYQQTPGQGLQFLFEYFSETQRNKGNFPGRFSGRQFSNSRSEMNVSTLELGDSALYLCASRLSEDMNTEAFFGQGTRLTVV.

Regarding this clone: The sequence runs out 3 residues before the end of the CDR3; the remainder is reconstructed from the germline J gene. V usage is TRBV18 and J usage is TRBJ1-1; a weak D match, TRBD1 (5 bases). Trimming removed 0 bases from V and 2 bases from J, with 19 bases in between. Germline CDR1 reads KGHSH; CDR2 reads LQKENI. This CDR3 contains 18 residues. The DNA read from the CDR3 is TGTGCCAGCTCACCACCTAATCAGGGAAACGTACTCAACACTGAA. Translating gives CASSPPNQGNVLNTE. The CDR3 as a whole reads CASSPPNQGNVLNTEAFF.

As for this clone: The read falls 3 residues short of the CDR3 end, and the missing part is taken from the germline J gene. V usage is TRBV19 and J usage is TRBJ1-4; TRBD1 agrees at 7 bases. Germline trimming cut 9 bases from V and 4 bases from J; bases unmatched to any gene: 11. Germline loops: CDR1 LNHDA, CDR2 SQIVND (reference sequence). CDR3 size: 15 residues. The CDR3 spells CASSTGAALNEKLFF. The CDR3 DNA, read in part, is TGTGCCAGCTCAACAGGGGCCGCCCTTAATGAAAAA.

CDR3 DNA (partial): TGCGCCAGCAGCTTGGGGGGGGGTAGGGGTGGAACTGAA. Protein product: CASSLGGGRGGTE. The CDR3 reads in full as CASSLGGGRGGTEAFF. The genes are TRBV5-1 and TRBJ1-1; the D gene is possibly TRBD1 (5 bases). The read finishes 3 residues shy of the CDR3 end, and the germline J gene is used to complete it. Germline CDR1 is SGHRS and CDR2 is YFSETQ. The length of the CDR3 is 16 residues. The ends were cut back, 0 bases at V and 5 bases at J, with 17 bases in the middle.

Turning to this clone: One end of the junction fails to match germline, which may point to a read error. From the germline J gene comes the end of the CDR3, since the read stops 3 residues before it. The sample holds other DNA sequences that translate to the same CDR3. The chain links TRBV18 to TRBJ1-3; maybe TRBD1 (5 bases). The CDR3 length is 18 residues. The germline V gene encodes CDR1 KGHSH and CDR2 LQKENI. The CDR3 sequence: CASSPPNFRGSSGNTIYF. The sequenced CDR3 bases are TGTGCCAGCTCACCACCGAACTTCCGGGGGAGCTCGGGAAACACG.

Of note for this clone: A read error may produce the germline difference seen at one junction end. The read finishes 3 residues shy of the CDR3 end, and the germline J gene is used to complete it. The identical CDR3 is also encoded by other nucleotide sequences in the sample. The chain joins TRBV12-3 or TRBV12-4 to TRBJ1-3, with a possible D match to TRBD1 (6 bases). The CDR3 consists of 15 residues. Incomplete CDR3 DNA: TGTGCCAGCAGCCCTAGGGGGAGCTCTGGAAACACT. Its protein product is CASSPRGSSGNT. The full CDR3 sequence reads CASSPRGSSGNTIYF.

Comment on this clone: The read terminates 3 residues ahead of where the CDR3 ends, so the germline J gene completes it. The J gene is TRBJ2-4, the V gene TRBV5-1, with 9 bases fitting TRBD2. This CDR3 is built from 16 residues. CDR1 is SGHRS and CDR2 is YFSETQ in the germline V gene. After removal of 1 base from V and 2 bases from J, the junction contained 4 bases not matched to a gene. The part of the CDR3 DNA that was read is TGCGCCAGCAGCTTGTTAGCGGGGGCCACCAAAAACATT. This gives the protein CASSLLAGATKNI. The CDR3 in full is CASSLLAGATKNIQYF.

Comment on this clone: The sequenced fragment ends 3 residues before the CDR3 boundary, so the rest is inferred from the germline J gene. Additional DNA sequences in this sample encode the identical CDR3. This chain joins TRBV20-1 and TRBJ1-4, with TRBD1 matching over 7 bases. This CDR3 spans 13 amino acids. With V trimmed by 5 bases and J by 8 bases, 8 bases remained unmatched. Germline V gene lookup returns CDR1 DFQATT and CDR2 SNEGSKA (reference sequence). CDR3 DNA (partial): TGCAGTGCTTTGCGGACAGGCCACGAAAAA. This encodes CSALRTGHEK. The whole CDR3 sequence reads CSALRTGHEKLFF.

CDR3 sequence: CASSQGLPGFYYEQYF. CDR3 bases read: TGTGCCAGCTCACAAGGACTACCAGGGTTCTACTACGAG. The V and J genes are TRBV18 and TRBJ2-7, with a possible D match to TRBD2 (6 bases). The CDR3 is cut off 3 residues early in the read; its end comes from the germline J gene. Germline V CDR1 and CDR2: KGHSH, LQKENI. Trimming took 4 bases from V and 3 from J, leaving 19 bases between them. The CDR3 is 16 amino acids.

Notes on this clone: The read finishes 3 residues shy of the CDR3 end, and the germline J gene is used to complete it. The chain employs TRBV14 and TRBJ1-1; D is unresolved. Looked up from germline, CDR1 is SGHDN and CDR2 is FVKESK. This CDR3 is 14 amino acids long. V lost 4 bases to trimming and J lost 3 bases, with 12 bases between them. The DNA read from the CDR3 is TGTGCCAGCAGCCCCCAATCGACTTACACTGAA. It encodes CASSPQSTYTE. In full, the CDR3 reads CASSPQSTYTEAFF.

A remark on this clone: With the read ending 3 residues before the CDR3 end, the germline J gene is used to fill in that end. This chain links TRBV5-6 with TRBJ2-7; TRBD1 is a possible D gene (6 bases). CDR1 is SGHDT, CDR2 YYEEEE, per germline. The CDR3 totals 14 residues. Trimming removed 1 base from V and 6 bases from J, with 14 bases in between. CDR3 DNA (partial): TGTGCCAGCAGCTTGAGGGGGAACTTAGCCGAG. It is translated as CASSLRGNLAE. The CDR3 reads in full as CASSLRGNLAEQYF.

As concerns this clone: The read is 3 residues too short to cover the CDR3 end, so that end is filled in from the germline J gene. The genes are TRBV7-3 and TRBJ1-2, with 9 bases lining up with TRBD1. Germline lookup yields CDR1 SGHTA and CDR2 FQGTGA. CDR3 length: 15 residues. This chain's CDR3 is CASSWTGDTADTYTF. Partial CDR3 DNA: TGTGCCAGCAGTTGGACAGGGGATACGGCAGATACC. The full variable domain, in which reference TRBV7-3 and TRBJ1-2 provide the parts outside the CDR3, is GAGVSQTPSNKVTEKGKYVELRCDPISGHTALYWYRQSLGQGPEFLIYFQGTGAADDSGLPNDRFFAVRPEGSVSTLKIQRTERGDSAVYLCASSWTGDTADTYTFGSGTRLTVV.

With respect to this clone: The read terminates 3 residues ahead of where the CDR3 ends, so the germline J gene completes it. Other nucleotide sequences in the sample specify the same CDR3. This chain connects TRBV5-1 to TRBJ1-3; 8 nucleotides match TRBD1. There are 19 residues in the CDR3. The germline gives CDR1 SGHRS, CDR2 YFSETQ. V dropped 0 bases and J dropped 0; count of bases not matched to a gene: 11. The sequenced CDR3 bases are TGCGCCAGCAGCTTGGGGAAGGCAGGGGGCAGAGGCTCTGGAAACACC. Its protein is CASSLGKAGGRGSGNT. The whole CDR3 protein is CASSLGKAGGRGSGNTIYF.

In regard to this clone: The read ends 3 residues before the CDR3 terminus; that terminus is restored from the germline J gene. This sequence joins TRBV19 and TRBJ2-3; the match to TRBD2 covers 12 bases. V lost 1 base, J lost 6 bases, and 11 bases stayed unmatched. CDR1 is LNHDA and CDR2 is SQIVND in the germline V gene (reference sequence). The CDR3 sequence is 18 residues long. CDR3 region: CASSIASASGGGRDTQYF. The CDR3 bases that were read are TGTGCCAGTAGTATAGCCTCAGCTAGCGGGGGGGGCCGGGATACG.

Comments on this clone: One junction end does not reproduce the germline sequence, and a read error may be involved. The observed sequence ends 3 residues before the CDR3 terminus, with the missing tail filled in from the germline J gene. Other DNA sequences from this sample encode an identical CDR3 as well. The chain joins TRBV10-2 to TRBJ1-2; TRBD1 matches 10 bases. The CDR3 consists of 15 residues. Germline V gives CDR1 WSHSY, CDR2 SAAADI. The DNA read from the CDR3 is TGCGCCAGCAGTGTGACAGGGGGCACTAACTATGGT. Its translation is CASSVTGGTNYG. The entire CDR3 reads CASSVTGGTNYGYTF.

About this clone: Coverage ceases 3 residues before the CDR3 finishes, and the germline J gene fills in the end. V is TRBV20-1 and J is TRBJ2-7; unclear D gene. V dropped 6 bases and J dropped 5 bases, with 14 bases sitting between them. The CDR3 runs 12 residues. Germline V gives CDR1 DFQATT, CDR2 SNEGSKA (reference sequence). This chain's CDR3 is CSARDQFHEQYF. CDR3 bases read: TGCAGTGCCCGAGATCAGTTCCACGAG.

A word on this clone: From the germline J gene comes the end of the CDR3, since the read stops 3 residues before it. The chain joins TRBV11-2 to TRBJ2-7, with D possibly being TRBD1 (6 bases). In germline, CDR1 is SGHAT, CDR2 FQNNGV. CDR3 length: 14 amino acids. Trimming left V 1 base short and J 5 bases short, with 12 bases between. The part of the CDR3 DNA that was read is TGTGCCAGCAGCTTAGGCTTCGAGGGGGACGAG. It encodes CASSLGFEGDE. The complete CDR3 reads CASSLGFEGDEQYF.

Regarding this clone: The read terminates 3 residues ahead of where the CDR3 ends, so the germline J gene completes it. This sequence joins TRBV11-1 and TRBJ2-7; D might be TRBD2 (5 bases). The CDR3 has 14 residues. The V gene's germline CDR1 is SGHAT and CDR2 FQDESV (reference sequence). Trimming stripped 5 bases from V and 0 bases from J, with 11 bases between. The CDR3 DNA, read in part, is TGTGCCAGCAGCCGCGGGTCGGACTCCTACGAG. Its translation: CASSRGSDSYE. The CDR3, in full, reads CASSRGSDSYEQYF.

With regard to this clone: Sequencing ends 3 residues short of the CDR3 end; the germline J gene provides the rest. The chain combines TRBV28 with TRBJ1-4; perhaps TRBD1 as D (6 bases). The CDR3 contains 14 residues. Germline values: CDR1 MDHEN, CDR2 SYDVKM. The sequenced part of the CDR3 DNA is TGTGCCAGCAGTTTTCAGGGGCTAAATTCACCA. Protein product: CASSFQGLNSP. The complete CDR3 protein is CASSFQGLNSPLFF.

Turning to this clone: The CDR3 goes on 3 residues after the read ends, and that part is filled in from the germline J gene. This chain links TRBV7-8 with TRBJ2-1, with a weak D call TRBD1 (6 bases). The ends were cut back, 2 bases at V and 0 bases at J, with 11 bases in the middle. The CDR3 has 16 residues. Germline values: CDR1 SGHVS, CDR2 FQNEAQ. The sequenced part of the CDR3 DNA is TGTGCCAGCAGCTTAACAACAGGGAGCTCCTACAATGAG. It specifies CASSLTTGSSYNE. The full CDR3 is CASSLTTGSSYNEQFF.

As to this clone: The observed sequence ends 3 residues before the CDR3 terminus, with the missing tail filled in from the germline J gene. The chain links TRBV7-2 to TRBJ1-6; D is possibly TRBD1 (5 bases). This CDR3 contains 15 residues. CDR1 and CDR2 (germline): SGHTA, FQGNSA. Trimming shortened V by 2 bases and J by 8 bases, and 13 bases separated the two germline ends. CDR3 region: CASSLLVLGDSPLHF. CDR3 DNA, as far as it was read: TGTGCCAGCAGCTTACTCGTCCTAGGGGATTCACCC. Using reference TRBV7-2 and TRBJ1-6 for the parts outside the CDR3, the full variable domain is GAGVSQSPSNKVTEKGKDVELRCDPISGHTALYWYRQSLGQGLEFLIYFQGNSAPDKSGLPSDRFSAERTGGSVSTLTIQRTQQEDSAVYLCASSLLVLGDSPLHFGNGTRLTVT.

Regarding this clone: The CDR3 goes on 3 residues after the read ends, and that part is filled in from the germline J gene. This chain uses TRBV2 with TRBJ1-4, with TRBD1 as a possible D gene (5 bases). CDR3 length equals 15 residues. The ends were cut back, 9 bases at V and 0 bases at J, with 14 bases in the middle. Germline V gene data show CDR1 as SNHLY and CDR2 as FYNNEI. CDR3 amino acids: CARQAHNATNEKLFF. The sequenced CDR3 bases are TGTGCCAGACAGGCCCATAATGCAACTAATGAAAAA.